The TCR beta chain described here comes from a study of T cells in Graves' hyperthyroidism and ophthalmopathy. Patients aged 18 to 65 with hyperthyroidism were newly diagnosed, with duration under 2 months. In regard to this clonotype: Antigen unknown.

General study findings and limits: In simple terms, a model built on 13 V-J features told ophthalmopathy apart from stable hyperthyroidism. Blood also held most thyroid clonotypes expanded beyond 0.001.

Amplification of TCR beta CDR3 regions was performed using RNA transcripts as template. Initially, a first-round RT-PCR of the TCR CDR3 employed the HTBI primer set. TCRdb re-derived calls from the multiplex PCR reads in MiXCR, one entry per CDR3 protein. Here the sample spans about 740,000 distinct CDR3 sequences, around 13% being singletons. Germline CDR1 SNHLY, CDR2 FYNNEI. This CDR3 spans 12 amino acids. Trimming stripped 7 bases from V and 1 base from J, with 8 bases between. The chain is built from TRBV2 and TRBJ2-7; D is possibly TRBD1 or TRBD2 (5 bases each). Sequenced: blood. This sequence was found in a woman aged 18-30 years with Graves' hyperthyroidism. CDR3 coding DNA: TGTGCCAGCATGGGGGTGTCCTACGAGCAGTACTTC. Protein sequence: CASMGVSYEQYF.